This TCR beta chain was captured by sequencing in a study of T-cell memory formation after mild COVID-19. About the study: TCR clusters were mostly confined to one donor each.

TCR alpha and TCR beta cDNA libraries carrying sample barcodes and UMIs came from 5'RACE with constant-segment primers. A single record per CDR3 protein comes from TCRdb applying MiXCR to the 5' RACE reads. This table holds around 100,000 distinct CDR3 sequences, around 10% found once. Study findings and constraints: Clones contracting over day 15 to 85 were CD4/CD8 balanced, with later expanders leaning CD4+. Detection of some responders pre-infection suggested pre-existing cross-reactive memory T cells participated.

The CDR3 runs to 14 residues. J was trimmed by 5 bases and V by 8 bases; bases with no gene match: 7. CDR1 and CDR2 (germline): SGHTA, FQGTGA. This clonotype was counted between two and nine times. Antigen specificity is unknown. The clonotype comes from a man aged 18 to 29 who had mild COVID-19 (a few samples of this study predate the infection). Cell type and time point are not known. Source material: PBMCs or a T cell subset sorted from them (not recorded which). The rearrangement links TRBV7-3 to TRBJ2-2; 8 bases line up with TRBD1. The CDR3: CASQRTGITGELFF. The CDR3 region has the DNA TGTGCCAGCCAAAGGACAGGGATAACCGGGGAGCTGTTTTTT. The full variable domain, rest sourced from reference TRBV7-3 and TRBJ2-2, is GAGVSQTPSNKVTEKGKYVELRCDPISGHTALYWYRQSLGQGPEFLIYFQGTGAADDSGLPNDRFFAVRPEGSVSTLKIQRTERGDSAVYLCASQRTGITGELFFGEGSRLTVL.